What follows are 9 T cell receptor beta chains derived from one specimen sequenced in a study of blood T cells in healthy people across ages. Next came a second PCR, run for about 7 to 12 cycles, which used a sample-barcoded 5' primer along with a J-beta primer mix. TCRdb called the 5' RACE reads again in MiXCR, with one record for every CDR3 protein. The sample contains fewer than 1,000,000 distinct CDR3 sequences, more than 35% of which appear only once. Sequenced input: blood. The source is a man older than 75 in good health.

This clonotype was counted once. The J gene is TRBJ2-5, the V gene TRBV7-2; TRBD1 matches at 12 bases. The CDR3 sequence is 16 residues long. V lost 5 bases, J lost 4 bases, and 8 bases stayed unmatched. In germline, CDR1 is SGHTA, CDR2 FQGNSA. The chain's CDR3 is CASSTWGQGAAETQYF. CDR3 coding DNA: TGTGCCAGCAGCACTTGGGGACAGGGGGCCGCAGAGACCCAGTACTTC. The variable domain in full, completed from reference TRBV7-2 and TRBJ2-5, reads GAGVSQSPSNKVTEKGKDVELRCDPISGHTALYWYRQSLGQGLEFLIYFQGNSAPDKSGLPSDRFSAERTGGSVSTLTIQRTQQEDSAVYLCASSTWGQGAAETQYFGPGTRLLVL.

The table lists this clonotype with many counts. The V and J genes are TRBV6-4 and TRBJ2-2, with D maybe TRBD2 (6 bases). V lost 4 bases to trimming and J lost 4 bases, with 10 bases between them. This CDR3 contains 14 residues. In germline, CDR1 is MRHNA, CDR2 SNTAGT. CDR3 in amino acids: CASSVGTATGELFF. Written as DNA, the CDR3 is TGTGCCAGCAGTGTGGGGACTGCCACCGGGGAGCTGTTTTTT.

This clonotype has a handful of counts. The chain recombines TRBV28 with TRBJ2-5, with TRBD1 as a possible D gene (6 bases). The CDR3 extends over 13 amino acids. The V end was cut by 4 bases, the J end by 5 bases, with 11 bases between. Per germline, CDR1 MDHEN and CDR2 SYDVKM. In DNA form, the CDR3 reads TGTGCCAGCAGTTCACAGGGTCGGGAGACCCAGTACTTC. This sequence encodes CASSSQGRETQYF.

In this sample, this clonotype turned up a few times. This chain joins TRBV5-1 and TRBJ2-3; D tentatively fits TRBD1 or TRBD2 (5 bases each). Between the trimmed V and J ends, which lost 4 bases and 3 bases, there was a span of 15 bases. The CDR3 contains 15 residues. Germline assignment: CDR1 SGHRS and CDR2 YFSETQ. CDR3 protein: CASSPPGPNTDTQYF. CDR3 sequence (DNA): TGCGCCAGCAGCCCACCGGGACCCAATACAGATACGCAGTATTTT. The whole variable domain, remainder taken from reference TRBV5-1 and TRBJ2-3, is KAGVTQTPRYLIKTRGQQVTLSCSPISGHRSVSWYQQTPGQGLQFLFEYFSETQRNKGNFPGRFSGRQFSNSRSEMNVSTLELGDSALYLCASSPPGPNTDTQYFGPGTRLTVL.

This chain joins TRBV18 and TRBJ2-7; 7 positions match TRBD2. J was trimmed by 1 base and V by 5 bases; bases with no gene match: 11. Germline CDR1 reads KGHSH; CDR2 reads LQKENI. The length of the CDR3 is 16 residues. This chain's CDR3 is CASSETRASGSYEQYF. As DNA, the CDR3 is TGTGCCAGCTCAGAAACCCGAGCTAGCGGTTCCTACGAGCAGTACTTC. Filled out from reference TRBV18 and TRBJ2-7, the complete variable domain reads NAGVMQNPRHLVRRRGQEARLRCSPMKGHSHVYWYRQLPEEGLKFMVYLQKENIIDESGMPKERFSAEFPKEGPSILRIQQVVRGDSAAYFCASSETRASGSYEQYFGPGTRLTVT.

Details on this clonotype: A much more abundant neighbour one base away suggests this may be a read error. This rearrangement joins TRBV7-2 to TRBJ2-4; no reliable D call. The J call is uncertain, as TRBJ2-7 better fits the DNA end. This CDR3 region has 12 residues. The germline V gene has CDR1 SGHTA and CDR2 FQGNSA. The chain's CDR3 is CASSRHTYEQYF. CDR3 nucleotides: TGTGCCAGCAGCCGACACACCTACGAGCAGTACTTC.

This clonotype is a singleton in its sample. The chain uses TRBV29-1 and TRBJ2-7, with D perhaps being TRBD1 or TRBD2 (7 bases each). Trimming cost V 6 bases and J 6 bases, with 12 bases left between them. The CDR3 is 11 amino acids. Germline-derived CDR1 and CDR2 are SQVTM and ANQGSEA. The chain's CDR3 is CSVGGTAEQYF. DNA of the CDR3: TGCAGCGTGGGGGGGACAGCCGAGCAGTACTTC.

This clonotype has just a few counts. V gene TRBV20-1 combines with J gene TRBJ2-2; 9 nucleotides agree with TRBD2. The CDR3 contains 14 residues. The J segment lost 4 bases and the V segment lost 6 bases, leaving 6 bases of the junction unmatched. Germline V gives CDR1 DFQATT, CDR2 SNEGSKA (reference sequence). The CDR3 coding sequence is TGCAGTGCCGCGGGGGGGATTGGCACCGGGGAGCTGTTTTTT. Its translation: CSAAGGIGTGELFF.

V is TRBV29-1 and J is TRBJ2-1, with 9 bases lining up with TRBD2. Looked up from germline, CDR1 is SQVTM and CDR2 is ANQGSEA. This CDR3 has 13 amino acids. Trimming cost V 4 bases and J 9 bases; bases outside gene matches: 7. The CDR3 sequence: CSVALTSGREQFF. The CDR3 DNA sequence: TGCAGCGTTGCACTGACTAGCGGTCGTGAGCAGTTCTTC.